The 29 T cell receptor beta chains presented below share a single source sample, sequenced in a study of radiation and T cells in renal cell carcinoma. Profiled with immunoSEQ multiplex PCR; TCRdb holds only in-frame clones, not every one. The sample carries 150,000 to 200,000 clones, about nine tenths recorded once. Time point meaning: blood 4 weeks post-SBRT, at nephrectomy. As to treatment: 15 Gy SBRT to primary tumor, nephrectomy 4 weeks later. The material was blood, obtained from a patient whose treatment included radiotherapy and nephrectomy. Receptors originate from a woman in her forties or fifties with renal cell carcinoma.

The chain recombines TRBV2 with TRBJ1-1; weak D call: TRBD1 (6 bases). V lost 3 bases and J lost 1, with 15 bases in between. The CDR3 has 16 residues. Germline-derived CDR1 and CDR2 are SNHLY and FYNNEI. This chain's CDR3 is CASSDATGIGNTEAFF. The CDR3 nucleotides read TGTGCCAGCAGTGATGCGACAGGTATAGGGAACACTGAAGCTTTCTTT. Complete variable domain (other parts from reference TRBV2 and TRBJ1-1): EPEVTQTPSHQVTQMGQEVILRCVPISNHLYFYWYRQILGQKVEFLVSFYNNEISEKSEIFDDQFSVERPDGSNFTLKIRSTKLEDSAMYFCASSDATGIGNTEAFFGQGTRLTVV.

This chain connects TRBV5-4 to TRBJ2-1; 8 positions agree with TRBD1. CDR1 is SGHNT and CDR2 is YYREEE in the germline V gene (reference sequence). This CDR3 has 13 amino acids. Trimming took 6 bases from V and 9 from J; bases not matched to a gene: 8. The CDR3 DNA reads TGTGCCAGCAAGGACAGGGAAATCAGTGAGCAGTTCTTC. Translated, it gives CASKDREISEQFF.

In this sample, this clone turned up a few times. The chain has TRBV7-2 and TRBJ2-1; TRBD2 might be the D (6 bases). Per germline, CDR1 SGHTA and CDR2 FQGNSA. V was shortened by 6 bases and J by 9 bases, with 21 bases between the two germline ends. This CDR3 is built from 15 residues. CDR3 amino acids: CASSPLGAAGGEQFF. The CDR3 bases are TGTGCCAGCAGTCCCCTCGGGGCCGCCGGGGGTGAGCAGTTCTTC.

The V gene is TRBV4-1, the J gene TRBJ2-3; TRBD2 aligns across 9 bases. There are 14 residues in the CDR3. CDR1 MGHRA and CDR2 YSYEKL come from the germline V gene. Trimming cost V 0 bases and J 14 bases; bases outside gene matches: 9. CDR3 nucleotides: TGCGCCAGCAGCCAAGAAGGGTTTGGCGGGGGGGGGTATTTT. Protein product: CASSQEGFGGGGYF.

The CDR3 DNA follows: TGTGCCAGTAGTTCCACTAGGGAAGAGACCCAGTACTTC. Translation: CASSSTREETQYF. The genes are TRBV19 and TRBJ2-5, with TRBD2 as a possible D gene (5 bases). Germline CDR1 and CDR2: LNHDA and SQIVND (reference sequence). This CDR3 is 13 amino acids long. Trimming left V 5 bases short and J 3 bases short, with 10 bases between.

This chain links TRBV7-9 with TRBJ2-4, with D unresolved. Trimming took 5 bases from V and 5 from J, leaving 7 bases between them. CDR3 length equals 12 residues. Germline V gives CDR1 SEHNR, CDR2 FQNEAQ (reference sequence). CDR3 amino acids: CASSETENIQYF. CDR3 in DNA: TGTGCCAGCAGCGAGACTGAAAACATTCAGTACTTC.

This sequence joins TRBV7-8 and TRBJ2-7; D possibly corresponds to TRBD2 (6 bases). Looked up from germline, CDR1 is SGHVS and CDR2 is FQNEAQ. Trimming shortened V by 0 bases and J by 11 bases, and 14 bases separated the two germline ends. The CDR3 length is 13 residues. The CDR3 DNA reads as TGTGCCAGCAGCTTAGCCCCGGACGGAGGGGAGTACTTC. Its translation is CASSLAPDGGEYF.

J is TRBJ1-1 and V is TRBV7-2, with 10 bases lining up with TRBD1. The germline gives CDR1 SGHTA, CDR2 FQGNSA. The CDR3 totals 15 residues. Trimming cost V 5 bases and J 4 bases; bases outside gene matches: 7. The CDR3 DNA reads as TGTGCCAGCAGCACGGGACAGGGGTTGGGCACTGAAGCTTTCTTT. Its protein is CASSTGQGLGTEAFF.

The chain links TRBV9 to TRBJ2-7, with TRBD2 matching 9 bases. V trimming: 2 bases; J trimming: 2 bases; junction bases outside the gene matches: 5. This CDR3 has 15 amino acids. Germline lookup yields CDR1 SGDLS and CDR2 YYNGEE. The CDR3 DNA sequence: TGTGCCAGCAGCGTTTCCCCTAGCGGGGCCTACGAGCAGTACTTC. Its translation: CASSVSPSGAYEQYF.

The chain employs TRBV5-1 and TRBJ2-4; 11 positions match TRBD2. The CDR3 has 16 residues. Germline assignment: CDR1 SGHRS and CDR2 YFSETQ. V gave up 4 bases and J gave up 3 bases; unmatched junction bases: 6. DNA of the CDR3: TGCGCCAGCAGCCCGGGACTAGCGGTGGGCAAAAACATTCAGTACTTC. It yields the protein CASSPGLAVGKNIQYF.

This clone occurred once. The chain recombines TRBV11-2 with TRBJ2-6; D uncertain. The CDR3 is made up of 16 amino acids. V lost 0 bases to trimming and J lost 4 bases, with 10 bases between them. The V gene's germline CDR1 is SGHAT and CDR2 FQNNGV. As DNA, the CDR3 is TGTGCCAGCAGCTTAGAGTGGAGCTCCGGGGCCAACGTCCTGACTTTC. Translating it yields CASSLEWSSGANVLTF. Combining the CDR3 with reference TRBV11-2 and TRBJ2-6 gives the whole variable domain EAGVAQSPRYKIIEKRQSVAFWCNPISGHATLYWYQQILGQGPKLLIQFQNNGVVDDSQLPKDRFSAERLKGVDSTLKIQPAKLEDSAVYLCASSLEWSSGANVLTFGAGSRLTVL.

The V gene is TRBV4-3, the J gene TRBJ2-1, with no clear D. Germline V gene data show CDR1 as LGHNA and CDR2 as YSLEER. Trimming pared 0 bases from V and 5 bases from J, leaving 5 bases between. The CDR3 length is 13 residues. The CDR3 here is CASSQESDNEQFF. CDR3 DNA sequence: TGCGCCAGCAGCCAAGAGTCAGACAATGAGCAGTTCTTC.

The V gene is TRBV19, the J gene TRBJ2-1; the D gene could be TRBD1 or TRBD2 (5 bases each). The CDR3 totals 13 residues. V lost 3 bases, J lost 10 bases, and 13 bases lay in between. Germline V gene lookup returns CDR1 LNHDA and CDR2 SQIVND (reference sequence). Here the CDR3 DNA reads TGTGCCAGTAGTATCGTCTCAGGGAGCGAGCAGTTCTTC. This translates into CASSIVSGSEQFF.

The chain carries TRBV5-1 and TRBJ2-2, with TRBD2 matching 10 bases. V lost 1 base to trimming and J lost 4 bases; unmatched junction nucleotides: 4. The CDR3 length is 16 residues. CDR1 and CDR2 from the germline V gene are SGHRS and YFSETQ. The CDR3 DNA reads as TGCGCCAGCAGCTTGCTCAGCGGGGGGGCCACCGGGGAGCTGTTTTTT. Encoded protein: CASSLLSGGATGELFF.

The chain employs TRBV6-5 and TRBJ1-2; TRBD1 might be the D (6 bases). The germline gives CDR1 MNHEY, CDR2 SVGAGI. V lost 6 bases, J lost 1 base, and 15 bases lay in between. This CDR3 region has 15 residues. CDR3 sequence (DNA): TGTGCCAGCAGGGCGGGACAACCTAATAACTATGGCTACACCTTC. Its protein product is CASRAGQPNNYGYTF.

The rearrangement links TRBV4-1 to TRBJ1-1; possibly TRBD1 for D (5 bases). V was trimmed by 5 bases and J by 11 bases, leaving 18 bases between them. CDR1 is MGHRA and CDR2 is YSYEKL in the germline V gene. The CDR3 sequence is 13 residues long. CDR3 nucleotide sequence: TGCGCCAGCAGCACAACACAGTACTGGGGCGCTTTCTTT. Its translation: CASSTTQYWGAFF.

This chain connects TRBV5-8 to TRBJ2-7; a possible D gene is TRBD2 (5 bases). Trimming shortened V by 1 base and J by 9 bases, and 11 bases separated the two germline ends. This CDR3 is 12 amino acids long. Germline assignment: CDR1 SGHTS and CDR2 YDEGEE. The CDR3 sequence: CASSLKGRGQYF. The DNA of the CDR3 is TGTGCCAGCAGCTTGAAAGGGAGAGGGCAGTACTTC.

The chain links TRBV6-6 to TRBJ2-6; D perhaps matches TRBD2 (6 bases). The germline CDR1 and CDR2 sequences are MNHNY and SVGAGI (reference sequence). The V end lost 4 bases, the J end lost 0 bases, and 10 bases lay between the germline ends. This CDR3 is 16 amino acids long. The CDR3: CASSSRGSSGANVLTF. DNA of the CDR3: TGTGCCAGCAGTTCTCGGGGGAGCTCTGGGGCCAACGTCCTGACTTTC.

V gene TRBV2 combines with J gene TRBJ2-7, with TRBD2 as a possible D gene (6 bases). Germline lookup yields CDR1 SNHLY and CDR2 FYNNEI. Trimming took off 3 bases at V and 4 bases at J, with 13 bases between the two ends. CDR3 length: 14 amino acids. Here the CDR3 reads CASSEGRGGYEQYF. The DNA of the CDR3 is TGTGCCAGCAGTGAGGGGCGGGGAGGTTACGAGCAGTACTTC.

The chain recombines TRBV6-4 with TRBJ2-1; D not resolved. V was trimmed by 0 bases and J by 16 bases, leaving 16 bases between them. The CDR3 loop spans 13 amino acids. Germline lookup yields CDR1 MRHNA and CDR2 SNTAGT. This CDR3 is CASSDSIIGRKFF. CDR3 sequence (DNA): TGTGCCAGCAGTGACTCGATAATCGGACGTAAATTCTTC.

The chain combines TRBV6-1 with TRBJ1-5; a possible D gene is TRBD1 (5 bases). The length of the CDR3 is 16 residues. Trimming removed 2 bases from V and 0 bases from J, with 11 bases in between. Germline CDR1 is MNHNS and CDR2 is SASEGT. CDR3 amino acids: CASSEPRGYSNQPQHF. The DNA of the CDR3 is TGTGCCAGCAGTGAACCCCGGGGCTATAGCAATCAGCCCCAGCATTTT.

The chain joins TRBV7-2 to TRBJ2-1, with TRBD2 matching over 10 bases. CDR1 is SGHTA and CDR2 is FQGNSA in the germline V gene. V gave up 7 bases and J gave up 7 bases; unmatched junction bases: 10. This CDR3 is 15 amino acids long. The CDR3 region has the DNA TGTGCCAGCAACATCAAAAGCGGGGGGGCAAATGAGCAGTTCTTC. Translated, it gives CASNIKSGGANEQFF. Full variable domain (outside the CDR3, taken from reference TRBV7-2 and TRBJ2-1): GAGVSQSPSNKVTEKGKDVELRCDPISGHTALYWYRQSLGQGLEFLIYFQGNSAPDKSGLPSDRFSAERTGGSVSTLTIQRTQQEDSAVYLCASNIKSGGANEQFFGPGTRLTVL.

The chain is built from TRBV5-1 and TRBJ2-7, with 8 bases identical to TRBD1. Germline V gene data show CDR1 as SGHRS and CDR2 as YFSETQ. The CDR3 totals 16 residues. V shed 0 bases and J 3 bases; nucleotides not matched to a gene: 8. CDR3 coding DNA: TGCGCCAGCAGCTTGGGCCGGGACAGGACTCTCTACGAGCAGTACTTC. Protein product: CASSLGRDRTLYEQYF.

The CDR3 here is CASSLAIFSGELFF. CDR3 coding DNA: TGCGCCAGCAGCTTGGCAATTTTCTCCGGGGAGCTGTTTTTT. V gene TRBV5-1 combines with J gene TRBJ2-2; D is uncertain. In germline, CDR1 is SGHRS, CDR2 YFSETQ. The CDR3 spans 14 residues. Trimming removed 0 bases from V and 6 bases from J, with 9 bases in between.

This clone was seen a single time. This chain links TRBV7-2 with TRBJ1-1; D not certain. In germline, CDR1 is SGHTA, CDR2 FQGNSA. V dropped 3 bases and J dropped 8 bases, with 4 bases sitting between them. There are 10 residues in the CDR3. The CDR3 coding sequence is TGTGCCAGCAGCTTCATGGAAGCTTTCTTT. Protein product: CASSFMEAFF. Variable domain in full (rest from reference TRBV7-2 and TRBJ1-1): GAGVSQSPSNKVTEKGKDVELRCDPISGHTALYWYRQSLGQGLEFLIYFQGNSAPDKSGLPSDRFSAERTGGSVSTLTIQRTQQEDSAVYLCASSFMEAFFGQGTRLTVV.

The gene calls are TRBV7-2 and TRBJ2-3; D ambiguous. The germline V gene has CDR1 SGHTA and CDR2 FQGNSA. Trimming left V 7 bases short and J 2 bases short, with 10 bases between. The CDR3 has 13 residues. CDR3 nucleotide sequence: TGTGCCAGCACCCCTCGACACACAGATACGCAGTATTTT. Translated, it gives CASTPRHTDTQYF.

This clone appeared a single time. The chain recombines TRBV14 with TRBJ1-2; 7 nucleotides line up with TRBD1. J was trimmed by 0 bases and V by 3 bases; bases with no gene match: 16. The germline V gene has CDR1 SGHDN and CDR2 FVKESK. CDR3 length equals 19 residues. DNA for the CDR3: TGTGCCAGCAGCCACCAGAAGGCTATAGACAGGGCCGCTAACTATGGCTACACCTTC. Translated: CASSHQKAIDRAANYGYTF.

CDR3 DNA sequence: TGTGCCAGCACCCTGACAGGGGTGAAATCACCCCTCCACTTT. Encoded protein: CASTLTGVKSPLHF. The chain has TRBV6-1 and TRBJ1-6; TRBD1 matches at 8 bases. The germline gives CDR1 MNHNS, CDR2 SASEGT. V dropped 7 bases and J dropped 10; count of bases not matched to a gene: 9. This CDR3 has 14 amino acids.

The J gene is TRBJ2-7, the V gene TRBV6-5; maybe TRBD2 (7 bases). V was pared by 2 bases and J by 4 bases, with 9 bases between. This CDR3 is built from 13 residues. The germline V gene has CDR1 MNHEY and CDR2 SVGAGI. The DNA of the CDR3 is TGTGCCAGCAGTTACAGGGGGGGTTACGAGCAGTACTTC. Amino acid sequence: CASSYRGGYEQYF.